This T cell receptor (beta chain) derives from a study of T cells after yellow fever vaccination. TCRdb independently ran MiXCR on the 5' RACE reads; one entry per CDR3 protein. The sample has 170,000 or so distinct CDR3 sequences; approximately 6.2% are singletons. This clonotype was observed a few times. As yet, its antigen is unknown. Study-level findings and limits: Bulk-population clonotypes that are abundant could appear as contaminants in FACS-sorted repertoires.

This sequence originates from a man aged 18 to 30 who received the YFV17D yellow fever vaccine. Sample: CD4+ T cells sorted from PBMCs, taken on the day of the first yellow fever vaccination.

In DNA form, the CDR3 reads TGCAGTGCTAGATCCGGTCAGGGTTCGGGGGATTCACCCCTCCACTTT. Amino acids: CSARSGQGSGDSPLHF. The chain combines TRBV20-1 with TRBJ1-6; TRBD1 is a possible D gene (5 bases). This CDR3 contains 16 residues. The V and J ends lost 2 bases and 8 bases respectively, with 19 bases between them. The germline V gene has CDR1 DFQATT and CDR2 SNEGSKA (reference sequence).